This T cell receptor (beta chain) was recovered during a study of Graves' ophthalmopathy and Graves' hyperthyroidism. Concerning this clonotype itself: One junction end disagrees with the germline gene, perhaps due to a read error.

CAS ≥3, NOSPECS ≥4, moderate-to-severe activity and duration under 3 months marked donors with ophthalmopathy. The diagnostic workup employed clinical symptoms, serum thyroxine, TRAb, thyroid ultrasound and orbital computed tomography. The PBMC fraction was derived from about 9.2 ml of fresh peripheral blood. TCR beta CDR3 amplification used RNA transcripts. An opening RT-PCR round employed HTBI primers and preceded a second-round multiplex PCR. Each CDR3 protein is one row after TCRdb ran MiXCR on the multiplex PCR reads. The sample yields tens of thousands of distinct CDR3 sequences, approximately 52% seen once. Material: peripheral blood. This receptor was identified in an adult man with Graves' ophthalmopathy.

The CDR3 spells CASGLGGRYEQYF. DNA of the CDR3: TGTGCCAGCGGTTTGGGGGGACGCTACGAGCAGTACTTC. The rearrangement joins TRBV28 to TRBJ2-7; D perhaps matches TRBD2 (6 bases). The CDR3 is made up of 13 amino acids. Germline V gene lookup returns CDR1 MDHEN and CDR2 SYDVKM.